The present TCR beta chain was sequenced within a study of cytomegalovirus exposure and HLA in healthy donors. This CDR3 spans 15 amino acids. V was cut by 4 bases and J by 2 bases, with 14 bases left in between. The germline V gene has CDR1 LNHDA and CDR2 SQIVND (reference sequence). Data came from immunoSEQ multiplex PCR; TCRdb stores just in-frame clones and leaves some out. The sample lists 57,000 or so clones, about 91% seen once, with around 2.2% in the top ten. The clonotype was recovered from a woman aged 25-40 years in good health and CMV-seronegative. The sample taken for sequencing was PBMCs. The V call is TRBV19, the J call TRBJ1-2, with D perhaps TRBD1 (6 bases). Here the CDR3 reads CASSTFEGVNYGYTF. The CDR3 DNA reads as TGTGCCAGTAGTACCTTCGAGGGGGTGAACTATGGCTACACCTTC.